What follows are 20 T cell receptor beta chains derived from one specimen sequenced in a study of blood T cell repertoires in COVID-19 (dated by TCRdb to the early 2020s). Library preparation was by the immunoSEQ multiplex PCR assay. In its TCRdb copy, this immuneACCESS table keeps in-frame sequences only and misses some clones. Where compared with another copy, unresolved V genes explain less than half of these, and the others have no known cause. This sample is represented by tens of thousands of clones; around 85% of them were singletons. Approximately 12% of the sample belongs to the ten largest clones. The specimen sequenced was peripheral blood. Source of these receptors: a human donor in a cohort sampled during active COVID-19.

The rearrangement links TRBV5-1 to TRBJ2-5; D uncertain. Germline values: CDR1 SGHRS, CDR2 YFSETQ. V lost 1 base and J 3 bases, leaving 13 bases between the germline ends. This CDR3 contains 15 residues. In DNA, the CDR3 is TGCGCCAGCAGCTTGAGCGTGGGTGTCAAAGAGACCCAGTACTTC. Translating it yields CASSLSVGVKETQYF.

This clone appeared a single time. The V gene is TRBV4-2, the J gene TRBJ2-7; D remains unclear. Looked up from germline, CDR1 is LGHNA and CDR2 is YNFKEQ. The CDR3 totals 15 residues. V lost 1 base and J lost 6, with 16 bases in between. As DNA, the CDR3 is TGTGCCAGCAGCCAAGTCTCACCGGAGCCACGCGAGCAGTACTTC. It is translated as CASSQVSPEPREQYF.

This clone has a single count. The same CDR3 arises from other DNA sequences in this sample as well. The chain carries TRBV19 and TRBJ2-5, with D unclear. The CDR3 is made up of 13 amino acids. Germline values: CDR1 LNHDA, CDR2 SQIVND (reference sequence). V dropped 6 bases and J dropped 1 base, with 9 bases sitting between them. CDR3 DNA sequence: TGTGCCAGTAGGGCTAGGCCCCAAGAGACCCAGTACTTC. It translates to CASRARPQETQYF.

The chain combines TRBV14 with TRBJ2-1; 11 bases are a match to TRBD2. Germline CDR1 SGHDN, CDR2 FVKESK. The CDR3 is made up of 15 amino acids. V lost 3 bases and J lost 6; bases outside the gene matches: 4. The DNA of the CDR3 is TGTGCCAGCAGCCAGCTAGCGGGAGGCCCCAATGAGCAGTTCTTC. Translating it yields CASSQLAGGPNEQFF.

The gene calls are TRBV3-1 (or the pseudogene TRBV3-2) and TRBJ1-3; D is unclear. Germline-derived CDR1 and CDR2 are LGHDT and YNNKEL (reference sequence). There are 13 residues in the CDR3. Trimming took 8 bases from V and 1 from J, leaving 9 bases between them. The CDR3 loop is CASLARSGNTIYF. CDR3 nucleotides: TGTGCCAGCTTGGCCAGATCTGGAAACACCATATATTTT.

The chain has TRBV28 and TRBJ2-2; the match to TRBD1 covers 11 bases. CDR3 length equals 16 residues. CDR1 and CDR2 from the germline V gene are MDHEN and SYDVKM. The V and J ends lost 4 bases and 9 bases, in that order; junction bases with no gene match: 10. DNA for the CDR3: TGTGCCAGCAGTTACTTAGGACAGGGGGCGTCCAGGGAGCTGTTTTTT. This codes for CASSYLGQGASRELFF.

With respect to this clone: Other DNA sequences in this specimen translate into the identical CDR3. The chain carries TRBV19 and TRBJ2-2, with TRBD1 as a possible D gene (6 bases). Trimming stripped 3 bases from V and 0 bases from J, with 11 bases between. This CDR3 has 16 amino acids. Germline CDR1 is LNHDA and CDR2 is SQIVND (reference sequence). The CDR3 loop is CASSILGASNTGELFF. For the CDR3, the DNA is TGTGCCAGTAGTATTTTGGGGGCCTCGAACACCGGGGAGCTGTTTTTT.

This sequence joins TRBV5-1 and TRBJ2-3; 11 positions match TRBD2. Germline V gene data show CDR1 as SGHRS and CDR2 as YFSETQ. J was trimmed by 1 base and V by 4 bases; bases with no gene match: 5. The CDR3 covers 16 residues. For the CDR3, the DNA is TGCGCCAGCAGCCTGGCGGGACTAGCGGGCACAGATACGCAGTATTTT. The encoded protein is CASSLAGLAGTDTQYF.

The rearrangement joins TRBV6-5 to TRBJ1-1, with a possible D match to TRBD1 (6 bases). V lost 5 bases to trimming and J lost 6 bases, with 19 bases between them. CDR1 is MNHEY and CDR2 is SVGAGI in the germline V gene. This CDR3 has 15 amino acids. The CDR3 nucleotides read TGTGCCAGCAGTCCACCACAGGGACGGGGCGCTGAAGCTTTCTTT. This gives the protein CASSPPQGRGAEAFF.

The rearrangement links TRBV15 to TRBJ1-1; no reliable D call. This CDR3 region has 13 residues. Trimming pared 4 bases from V and 4 bases from J, leaving 10 bases between. Germline loops: CDR1 LNHNV, CDR2 YYDKDF (reference sequence). The CDR3 DNA follows: TGTGCCACCAGCATCGGTCGGTCCACTGAAGCTTTCTTT. Amino acid sequence: CATSIGRSTEAFF.

This chain joins TRBV20-1 and TRBJ2-3; 8 nucleotides align to TRBD2. Germline CDR1 is DFQATT and CDR2 is SNEGSKA (reference sequence). This CDR3 is 14 amino acids long. J gave up 3 bases and V 3 bases, and 5 bases lay outside the gene matches. The CDR3 region has the DNA TGCAGTGCTAGTCAGTCTAGCGGGACAGATACGCAGTATTTT. Protein product: CSASQSSGTDTQYF.

The chain has TRBV5-1 and TRBJ2-7; D may be TRBD1 (5 bases). The V end was cut by 4 bases, the J end by 4 bases, with 9 bases between. The germline V gene encodes CDR1 SGHRS and CDR2 YFSETQ. This CDR3 region has 12 residues. CDR3 sequence reads: CASSAQGYEQYF. The CDR3 DNA reads as TGCGCCAGCAGCGCCCAGGGATACGAGCAGTACTTC.

The J gene is TRBJ2-7, the V gene TRBV4-1; the match to TRBD2 covers 10 bases. J gave up 1 base and V 0 bases, and 6 bases lay outside the gene matches. The CDR3 runs 17 residues. CDR1 is MGHRA and CDR2 is YSYEKL in the germline V gene. CDR3 in amino acids: CASSQEGGLAPSYEQYF. The CDR3 DNA sequence: TGCGCCAGCAGCCAAGAAGGGGGACTAGCGCCGTCCTACGAGCAGTACTTC.

The rearrangement uses TRBV2 and TRBJ2-7; D might be TRBD1 (5 bases). The CDR3 length is 15 residues. V lost 3 bases and J lost 1, with 13 bases in between. The germline V gene encodes CDR1 SNHLY and CDR2 FYNNEI. The CDR3 sequence is CASSDIRTQSYEQYF. The CDR3 coding sequence is TGTGCCAGCAGTGATATTAGGACACAGTCCTACGAGCAGTACTTC.

The rearrangement joins TRBV6-5 to TRBJ2-7; 13 nucleotides match TRBD2. Germline lookup yields CDR1 MNHEY and CDR2 SVGAGI. The V segment lost 6 bases and the J segment 4 bases; nucleotides outside the gene matches: 6. CDR3 length equals 15 residues. CDR3: CASSPRTSGSYEQYF. The CDR3 region has the DNA TGTGCCAGCAGCCCCCGGACTAGCGGGAGTTACGAGCAGTACTTC.

This chain links TRBV10-3 with TRBJ1-6; D gene unclear. The V gene's germline CDR1 is ENHRY and CDR2 SYGVKD. This CDR3 spans 16 amino acids. V was cut by 4 bases and J by 0 bases, with 10 bases left in between. The CDR3 loop is CAISGAPDSYNSPLHF. The CDR3 coding sequence is TGTGCCATCAGTGGGGCACCGGACTCCTATAATTCACCCCTCCACTTT.

The rearrangement joins TRBV7-3 to TRBJ2-1; 14 nucleotides match TRBD2. The CDR3 has 21 residues. The ends lost 5 bases at V and 7 bases at J; junction bases unmatched: 22. CDR1 SGHTA and CDR2 FQGTGA come from the germline V gene. The CDR3 is CASSRPTGTSGSSQHPNEQFF. CDR3 bases: TGTGCCAGCAGCCGTCCTACCGGGACTAGCGGGAGTTCCCAACACCCTAATGAGCAGTTCTTC.

This clone has only one observation. The rearrangement uses TRBV30 and TRBJ1-2; D is possibly TRBD1 (5 bases). Per germline, CDR1 GTSNPN and CDR2 SVGIG (reference sequence). The CDR3 consists of 15 residues. Trimming left V 4 bases short and J 8 bases short, with 23 bases between. CDR3 in DNA: TGTGCCTGGATCGGAGGGGTTTTAGATCGTCGGGGCTACACCTTC. It codes for CAWIGGVLDRRGYTF.

The V and J genes are TRBV20-1 and TRBJ2-5; 9 bases line up with TRBD1. V shed 3 bases and J 7 bases; nucleotides not matched to a gene: 9. This CDR3 has 14 residues. Germline V gene sequence: CDR1 DFQATT, CDR2 SNEGSKA (reference sequence). This CDR3 reads CSASGTGLTGTQYF. In DNA, the CDR3 is TGCAGTGCTAGTGGGACAGGGTTAACTGGGACCCAGTACTTC.

This clone was detected only a few times. The rearrangement links TRBV4-1 to TRBJ2-1; D remains ambiguous. The CDR3 contains 15 residues. The V gene lost 0 bases and the J gene lost 0 bases, with 6 bases spanning the gap. CDR1 is MGHRA and CDR2 is YSYEKL in the germline V gene. CDR3 nucleotides: TGCGCCAGCAGCCAAGAAACAACCTCCTACAATGAGCAGTTCTTC. This gives the protein CASSQETTSYNEQFF.